This T cell receptor (beta chain) was sequenced in a study of T cell responses to AZD1222 COVID-19 vaccine. Germline V gene sequence: CDR1 MGHRA, CDR2 YSYEKL. This CDR3 region has 16 residues. V was clipped by 6 bases and J by 2 bases; unmatched bases: 11. Some clones are missing from TCRdb's copy, which holds only in-frame ones; the method was immunoSEQ multiplex PCR. In the table there are about 110,000 clones, 88% of which are singletons. Sequenced material: peripheral blood, taken on day 0 of AZD1222 vaccination. The chain employs TRBV4-1 and TRBJ2-7, with TRBD2 matching 9 bases. The clonotype comes from an adult in good health. CDR3 residues: CASSGGASGNPYEQYF. CDR3 nucleotide sequence: TGCGCCAGCAGTGGCGGAGCTAGCGGGAATCCCTACGAGCAGTACTTC.